The T cell receptor beta chain described here comes from a study of memory CD8 T cells in hepatitis C reinfection. This clone was found once. What it binds is not known. The time point: late/post reinfection, 12 to 24 weeks after detection. No in vitro expansion preceded TCR sequencing of the sorted cells. Two donors provided sorted CD3+ CD8+ CD45RO- naive CD8 T cells at all three reinfection time points. This CDR3 has 13 amino acids. Germline V CDR1 and CDR2: SGDLS, YYNGEE. V was trimmed by 3 bases and J by 4 bases, leaving 10 bases between them. TCRdb's copy holds only in-frame clones and misses some; the assay was immunoSEQ multiplex PCR. The table lists about 46,000 clones, 75% to 90% of them singletons. Notes on the study in general: Conclusions on public clonotypes and secondary clearance were not definitive with about 5 donors.

The rearrangement joins TRBV9 to TRBJ1-1; D is ambiguous. This sequence originates from a man aged 18 to 29 with hepatitis C virus infection. What was sequenced was naive CD8+ T cells sorted from blood. CDR3 nucleotides: TGTGCCAGCAGCGGCGGGCTGTTCACTGAAGCTTTCTTT. It encodes CASSGGLFTEAFF.